This entry lists 5 T cell receptor beta chains sequenced from one sample in a study of cytomegalovirus exposure and HLA in healthy donors. The assay was immunoSEQ multiplex PCR, and TCRdb's table has in-frame clones only and misses some. This sample has fewer than 80,000 clones, with 95% to 96% found just once. Sequenced input: PBMCs. The receptor set was obtained from a woman between 18 and 29 years old in good health and CMV-seropositive.

The gene calls are TRBV29-1 and TRBJ2-7; 7 bases align to TRBD1. The germline V gene has CDR1 SQVTM and CDR2 ANQGSEA. V shed 6 bases and J 4 bases; nucleotides not matched to a gene: 12. CDR3 size: 14 residues. The CDR3 here is CSVLGQPGAYEQYF. The CDR3 DNA reads as TGCAGCGTCCTGGGACAGCCTGGGGCTTACGAGCAGTACTTC.

The genes are TRBV30 and TRBJ2-1, with a tentative D call TRBD2 (5 bases). The CDR3 is 13 residues long. Germline V gene data show CDR1 as GTSNPN and CDR2 as SVGIG (reference sequence). Trimming took 8 bases from V and 4 from J, leaving 15 bases between them. The CDR3 here is CAASAGGYNEQFF. In nucleotides, the CDR3 is TGTGCCGCATCGGCGGGCGGGTACAATGAGCAGTTCTTC.

J is TRBJ2-7 and V is TRBV2, with a tentative D call TRBD2 (6 bases). From germline, CDR1 is SNHLY and CDR2 FYNNEI. The length of the CDR3 is 15 residues. Trimming took 1 base from V and 6 from J, leaving 16 bases between them. CDR3 DNA sequence: TGTGCCAGCAGTGAAGGCGGGTACAAGGAGGGCGAGCAGTACTTC. Translation: CASSEGGYKEGEQYF.

V and J are TRBV6-1 and TRBJ2-2; 8 bases line up with TRBD2. CDR1 is MNHNS, CDR2 SASEGT, per germline. Trimming at V came to 7 bases and at J to 1 base, leaving 5 bases not matched to a gene. The CDR3 has 15 amino acids. DNA of the CDR3: TGTGCCAGCATTAGGCTAGCGGGGAACACCGGGGAGCTGTTTTTT. Translation gives CASIRLAGNTGELFF.

This chain joins TRBV12-5 and TRBJ1-1; no definite D call. Germline loops: CDR1 LGHNT, CDR2 FRNRAP. Trimming stripped 2 bases from V and 12 bases from J, with 10 bases between. The CDR3 is 11 amino acids. The CDR3 sequence is CASGLTTRSFF. The CDR3 nucleotides are TGTGCTAGTGGTTTGACAACGAGGTCTTTCTTT.